What follows is one TCR beta chain and its context. The antigen is unknown. The second PCR ran roughly 6 to 11 cycles with a sample-barcoded 5' primer and J-beta primers. Each CDR3 protein is one row after TCRdb ran MiXCR on the 5' RACE reads. Of roughly 1.4 million distinct CDR3 sequences in the sample, almost 60% were seen once. The data are from a study of blood T cells in healthy people across ages. Study-level points and caveats: Older age went with lower TCR beta diversity per million T cells, in a roughly linear way.

CDR3 length equals 15 residues. Germline V lookup: CDR1 DFQATT, CDR2 SNEGSKA (reference sequence). V was clipped by 3 bases and J by 1 base, with 15 bases between them. The specimen was blood. This chain uses TRBV20-1 with TRBJ1-2; D remains ambiguous. The origin of this receptor is a man younger than 35 in good health. The CDR3: CSARGSGSLNYGYTF. CDR3 sequence (DNA): TGCAGTGCTAGGGGGTCCGGCAGCCTTAACTATGGCTACACCTTC.